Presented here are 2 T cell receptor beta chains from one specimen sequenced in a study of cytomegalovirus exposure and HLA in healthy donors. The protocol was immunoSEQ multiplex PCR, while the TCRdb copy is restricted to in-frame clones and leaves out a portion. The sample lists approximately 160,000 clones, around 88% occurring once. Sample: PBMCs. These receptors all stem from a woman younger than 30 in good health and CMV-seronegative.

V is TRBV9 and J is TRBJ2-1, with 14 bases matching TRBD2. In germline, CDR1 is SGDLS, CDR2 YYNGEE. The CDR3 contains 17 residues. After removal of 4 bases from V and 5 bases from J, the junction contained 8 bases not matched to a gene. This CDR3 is CASSPRLAGGIDNEQFF. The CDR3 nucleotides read TGTGCCAGCAGCCCAAGACTAGCGGGAGGGATCGACAATGAGCAGTTCTTC.

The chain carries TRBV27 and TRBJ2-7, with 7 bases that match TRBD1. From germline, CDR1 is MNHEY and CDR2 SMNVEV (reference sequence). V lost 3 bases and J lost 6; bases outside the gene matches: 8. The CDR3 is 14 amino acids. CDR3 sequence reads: CASSFSSGQFEQYF. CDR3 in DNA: TGTGCCAGCAGTTTTTCTTCGGGACAGTTCGAGCAGTACTTC.